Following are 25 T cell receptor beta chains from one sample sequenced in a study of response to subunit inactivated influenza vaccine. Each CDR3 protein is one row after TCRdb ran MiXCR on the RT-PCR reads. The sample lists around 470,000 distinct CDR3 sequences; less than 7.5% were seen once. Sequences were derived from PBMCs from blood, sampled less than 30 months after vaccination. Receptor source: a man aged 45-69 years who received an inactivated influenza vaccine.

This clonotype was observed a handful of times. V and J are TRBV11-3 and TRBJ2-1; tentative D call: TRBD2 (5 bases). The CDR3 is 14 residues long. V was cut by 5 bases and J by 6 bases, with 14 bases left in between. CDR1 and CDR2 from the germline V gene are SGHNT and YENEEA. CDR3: CASSPGLRGNEQFF. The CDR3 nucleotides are TGTGCCAGCAGCCCAGGACTGAGAGGCAATGAGCAGTTCTTC.

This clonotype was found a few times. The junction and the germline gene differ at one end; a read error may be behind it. The CDR3 here is CASSQPTGRGFSHNEQFF. As DNA, the CDR3 is TGCGCCAGCAGCCAACCTACTGGGCGGGGATTCTCCCACAATGAGCAGTTCTTC. The genes are TRBV4-1 and TRBJ2-1; TRBD2 might be the D (6 bases). Germline CDR1 MGHRA, CDR2 YSYEKL. This CDR3 comprises 18 residues.

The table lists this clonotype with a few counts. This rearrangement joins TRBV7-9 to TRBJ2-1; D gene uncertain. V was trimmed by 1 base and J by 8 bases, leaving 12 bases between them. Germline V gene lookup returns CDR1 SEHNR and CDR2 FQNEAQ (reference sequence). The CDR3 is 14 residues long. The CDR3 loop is CASSLGTYEHEQFF. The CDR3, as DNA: TGTGCCAGCAGCTTAGGCACGTATGAGCATGAGCAGTTCTTC.

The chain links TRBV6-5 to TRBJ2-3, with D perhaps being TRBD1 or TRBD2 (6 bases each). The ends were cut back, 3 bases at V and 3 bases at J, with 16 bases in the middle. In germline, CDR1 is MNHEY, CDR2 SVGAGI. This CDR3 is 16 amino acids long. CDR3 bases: TGTGCCAGCAGTTATTCAGCAGGGGAGGAGACAGATACGCAGTATTTT. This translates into CASSYSAGEETDTQYF.

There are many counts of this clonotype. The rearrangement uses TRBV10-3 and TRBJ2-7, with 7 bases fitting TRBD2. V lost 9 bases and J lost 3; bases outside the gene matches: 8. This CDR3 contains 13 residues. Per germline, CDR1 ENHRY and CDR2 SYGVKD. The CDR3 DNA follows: TGTGCCATAAACTCGGGGGGAAACTACGAGCAGTACTTC. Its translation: CAINSGGNYEQYF.

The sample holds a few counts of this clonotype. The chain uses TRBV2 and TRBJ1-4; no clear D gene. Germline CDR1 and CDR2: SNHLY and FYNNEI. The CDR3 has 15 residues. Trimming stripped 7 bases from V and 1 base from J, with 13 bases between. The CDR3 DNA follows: TGTGCCAGCACCCGGGGATTTGGAACTAATGAAAAACTGTTTTTT. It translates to CASTRGFGTNEKLFF.

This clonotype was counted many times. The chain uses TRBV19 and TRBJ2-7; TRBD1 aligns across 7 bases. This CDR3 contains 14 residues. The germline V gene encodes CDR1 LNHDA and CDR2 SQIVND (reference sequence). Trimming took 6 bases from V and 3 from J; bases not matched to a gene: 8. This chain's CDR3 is CASSPGQTNYEQYF. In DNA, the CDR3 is TGTGCCAGTAGCCCGGGACAGACCAACTACGAGCAGTACTTC.

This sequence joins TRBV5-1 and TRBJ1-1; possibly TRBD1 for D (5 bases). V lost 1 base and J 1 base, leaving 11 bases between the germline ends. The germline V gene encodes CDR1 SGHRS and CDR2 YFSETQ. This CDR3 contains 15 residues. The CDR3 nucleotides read TGCGCCAGCAGCTTGCCCACGGGGACGAACACTGAAGCTTTCTTT. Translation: CASSLPTGTNTEAFF.

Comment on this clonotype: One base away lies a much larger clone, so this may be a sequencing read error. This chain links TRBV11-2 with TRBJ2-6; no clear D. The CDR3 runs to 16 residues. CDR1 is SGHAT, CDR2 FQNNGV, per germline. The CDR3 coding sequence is TGTGCCGGCAGCTCCTTCCGGGCGTCTGGGGCCAACGTCCTGACTTTC. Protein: CAGSSFRASGANVLTF.

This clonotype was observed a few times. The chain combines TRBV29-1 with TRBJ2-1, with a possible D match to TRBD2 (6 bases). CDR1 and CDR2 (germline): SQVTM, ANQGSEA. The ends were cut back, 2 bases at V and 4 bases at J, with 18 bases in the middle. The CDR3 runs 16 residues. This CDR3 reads CSVEFGGGWAYNEQFF. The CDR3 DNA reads TGCAGCGTTGAATTTGGGGGAGGTTGGGCATACAATGAGCAGTTCTTC.

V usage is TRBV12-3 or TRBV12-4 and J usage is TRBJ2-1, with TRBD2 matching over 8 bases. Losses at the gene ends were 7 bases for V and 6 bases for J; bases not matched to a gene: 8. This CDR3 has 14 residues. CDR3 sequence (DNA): TGTGCCAGCACCCTCGGGGGGGGGTCCAATGAGCAGTTCTTC. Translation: CASTLGGGSNEQFF.

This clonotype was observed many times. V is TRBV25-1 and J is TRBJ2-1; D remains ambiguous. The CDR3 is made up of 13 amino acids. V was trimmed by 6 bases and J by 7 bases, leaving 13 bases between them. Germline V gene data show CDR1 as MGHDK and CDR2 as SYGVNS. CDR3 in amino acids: CASSGPPANEQFF. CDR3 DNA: TGTGCCAGCAGCGGACCGCCGGCGAATGAGCAGTTCTTC.

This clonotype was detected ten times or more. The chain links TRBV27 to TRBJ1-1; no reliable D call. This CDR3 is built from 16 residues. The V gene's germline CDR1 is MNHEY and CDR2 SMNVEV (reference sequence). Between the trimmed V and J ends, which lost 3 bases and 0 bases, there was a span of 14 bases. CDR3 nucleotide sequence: TGTGCCAGCAGTTTTAATATTGGGCACGTGAACACTGAAGCTTTCTTT. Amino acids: CASSFNIGHVNTEAFF.

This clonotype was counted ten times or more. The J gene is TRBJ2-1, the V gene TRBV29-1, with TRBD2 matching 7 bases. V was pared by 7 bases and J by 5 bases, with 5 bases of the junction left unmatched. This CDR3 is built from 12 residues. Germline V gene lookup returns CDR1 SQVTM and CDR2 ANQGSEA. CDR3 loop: CSGDYLNNEQFF. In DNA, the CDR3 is TGCAGCGGGGACTACCTCAACAATGAGCAGTTCTTC.

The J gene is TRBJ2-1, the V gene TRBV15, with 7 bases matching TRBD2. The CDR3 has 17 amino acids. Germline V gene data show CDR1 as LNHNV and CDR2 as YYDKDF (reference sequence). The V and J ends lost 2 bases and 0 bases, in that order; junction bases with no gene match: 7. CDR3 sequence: CATSRPLGGSSYNEQFF. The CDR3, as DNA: TGTGCCACCAGCAGACCCTTGGGCGGGAGCTCCTACAATGAGCAGTTCTTC.

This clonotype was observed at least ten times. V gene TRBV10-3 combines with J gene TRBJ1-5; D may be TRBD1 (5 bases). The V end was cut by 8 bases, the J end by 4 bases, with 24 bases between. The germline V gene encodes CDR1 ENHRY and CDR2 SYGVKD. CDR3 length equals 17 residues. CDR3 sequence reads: CAIRQPPDSLLNQPQHF. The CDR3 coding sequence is TGTGCCATCCGCCAGCCCCCCGACAGTCTATTAAATCAGCCCCAGCATTTT.

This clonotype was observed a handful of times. In DNA form, the CDR3 reads TGTGCCAGCAGCCTAAAGCGGGGGAACTCCTACAATGAGCAGTTCTTC. This encodes CASSLKRGNSYNEQFF. The chain is built from TRBV7-8 and TRBJ2-1; 8 nucleotides agree with TRBD2. The CDR3 length is 16 residues. The germline V gene has CDR1 SGHVS and CDR2 FQNEAQ. V was clipped by 5 bases and J by 0 bases; unmatched bases: 6.

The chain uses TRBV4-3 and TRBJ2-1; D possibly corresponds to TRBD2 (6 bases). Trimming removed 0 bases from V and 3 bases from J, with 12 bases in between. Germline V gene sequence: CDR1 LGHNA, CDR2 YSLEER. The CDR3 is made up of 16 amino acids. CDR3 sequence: CASSQDRRGDYNEQFF. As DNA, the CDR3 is TGCGCCAGCAGCCAAGATCGGCGGGGCGACTACAATGAGCAGTTCTTC.

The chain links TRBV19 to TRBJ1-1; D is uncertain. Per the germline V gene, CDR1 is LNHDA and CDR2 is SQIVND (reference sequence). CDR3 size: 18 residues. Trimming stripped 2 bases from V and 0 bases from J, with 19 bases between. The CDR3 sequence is CASSIRVPKHGVNTEAFF. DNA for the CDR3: TGTGCCAGTAGTATAAGGGTCCCGAAGCACGGGGTGAACACTGAAGCTTTCTTT. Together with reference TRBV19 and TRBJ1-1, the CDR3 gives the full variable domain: DGGITQSPKYLFRKEGQNVTLSCEQNLNHDAMYWYRQDPGQGLRLIYYSQIVNDFQKGDIAEGYSVSREKKESFPLTVTSAQKNPTAFYLCASSIRVPKHGVNTEAFFGQGTRLTVV.

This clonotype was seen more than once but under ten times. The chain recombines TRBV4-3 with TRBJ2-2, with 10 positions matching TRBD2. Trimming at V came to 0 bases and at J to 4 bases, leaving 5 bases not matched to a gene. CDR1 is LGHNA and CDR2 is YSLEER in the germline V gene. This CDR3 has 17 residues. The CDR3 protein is CASSQDGAGGRTGELFF. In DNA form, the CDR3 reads TGCGCCAGCAGCCAAGATGGAGCGGGGGGGCGCACCGGGGAGCTGTTTTTT.

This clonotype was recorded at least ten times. CDR3 sequence: CASSLFFRPGTQYF. CDR3 DNA: TGTGCCAGCAGCTTGTTTTTTCGCCCGGGTACGCAGTATTTT. V and J are TRBV5-6 and TRBJ2-3, with D uncertain. V lost 1 base and J 8 bases, leaving 14 bases between the germline ends. Germline loops: CDR1 SGHDT, CDR2 YYEEEE. The CDR3 length is 14 residues.

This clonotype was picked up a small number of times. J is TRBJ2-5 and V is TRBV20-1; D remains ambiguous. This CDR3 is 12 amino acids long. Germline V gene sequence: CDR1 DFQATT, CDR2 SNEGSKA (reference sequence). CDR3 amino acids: CRAKYYQETQYF. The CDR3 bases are TGCAGGGCGAAATATTACCAAGAGACCCAGTACTTC.

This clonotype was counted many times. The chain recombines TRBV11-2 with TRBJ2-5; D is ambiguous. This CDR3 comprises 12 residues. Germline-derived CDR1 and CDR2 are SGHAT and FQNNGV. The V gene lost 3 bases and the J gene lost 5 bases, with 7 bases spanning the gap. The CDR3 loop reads CASSLWFETQYF. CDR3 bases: TGTGCCAGCAGCTTGTGGTTCGAGACCCAGTACTTC. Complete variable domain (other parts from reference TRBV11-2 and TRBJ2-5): EAGVAQSPRYKIIEKRQSVAFWCNPISGHATLYWYQQILGQGPKLLIQFQNNGVVDDSQLPKDRFSAERLKGVDSTLKIQPAKLEDSAVYLCASSLWFETQYFGPGTRLLVL.

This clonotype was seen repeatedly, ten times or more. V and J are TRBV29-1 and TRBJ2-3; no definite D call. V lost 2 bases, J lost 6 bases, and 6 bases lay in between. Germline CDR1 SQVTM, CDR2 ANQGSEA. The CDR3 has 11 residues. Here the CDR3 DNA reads TGCAGCGTTGAATTGGGGGATACGCAGTATTTT. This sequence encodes CSVELGDTQYF.

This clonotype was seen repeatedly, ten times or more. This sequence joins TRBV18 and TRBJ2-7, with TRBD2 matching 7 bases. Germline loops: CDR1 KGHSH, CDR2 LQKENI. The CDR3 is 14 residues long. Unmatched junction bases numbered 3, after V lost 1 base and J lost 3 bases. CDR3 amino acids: CASSPQAGSYEQYF. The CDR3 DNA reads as TGTGCCAGCTCACCACAAGCGGGAAGCTACGAGCAGTACTTC.